Shown below are 9 T cell receptor beta chains from a single sample sequenced in a study of cytomegalovirus exposure and HLA in healthy donors. PCR primers comprised 60 Vbeta and 13 Jbeta primers. Method: immunoSEQ multiplex PCR; TCRdb's copy keeps in-frame clones and lacks some. The repertoire holds 140,000 to 150,000 clones, over 60% seen once, with over 2% in the top ten. Source material: PBMCs. The receptor source for this set is a man aged 40-55 years in good health and CMV-seronegative.

The CDR3 nucleotides are TGTGCCAGCAGCGTAGGTTTTGCGCGGAATGAGCAGTTCTTC. This codes for CASSVGFARNEQFF. The V call is TRBV9, the J call TRBJ2-1, with no clear D. The CDR3 is 14 amino acids. Germline loops: CDR1 SGDLS, CDR2 YYNGEE. V was cut by 0 bases and J by 7 bases, with 11 bases left in between.

This clone was detected once. The V and J genes are TRBV7-2 and TRBJ2-3; TRBD1 aligns across 8 bases. The CDR3 consists of 14 residues. Germline V gives CDR1 SGHTA, CDR2 FQGNSA. The junction had 4 bases not matched to a gene; V was cut back by 4 bases and J by 4 bases. The CDR3 sequence: CASSSRTGPDTQYF. In nucleotides, the CDR3 is TGTGCCAGCAGCTCAAGGACAGGGCCAGATACGCAGTATTTT. The entire variable domain, with the rest obtained from reference TRBV7-2 and TRBJ2-3, is as follows: GAGVSQSPSNKVTEKGKDVELRCDPISGHTALYWYRQSLGQGLEFLIYFQGNSAPDKSGLPSDRFSAERTGGSVSTLTIQRTQQEDSAVYLCASSSRTGPDTQYFGPGTRLTVL.

The table lists this clone with a count of one. The chain recombines TRBV27 with TRBJ2-1; 13 bases are a match to TRBD2. The CDR3 is made up of 14 amino acids. Germline values: CDR1 MNHEY, CDR2 SMNVEV (reference sequence). J was trimmed by 9 bases and V by 5 bases; bases with no gene match: 4. The CDR3 protein is CASSPRLAGGEQFF. DNA of the CDR3: TGTGCCAGCAGTCCCAGACTAGCGGGAGGTGAGCAGTTCTTC.

The rearrangement links TRBV28 to TRBJ2-1; 7 bases align to TRBD2. Germline trimming cut 3 bases from V and 6 bases from J; bases unmatched to any gene: 8. Germline CDR1 and CDR2: MDHEN and SYDVKM. This CDR3 spans 15 amino acids. In DNA form, the CDR3 reads TGTGCCAGCAGTTTTCAATTAGGCGGGGGCAATGAGCAGTTCTTC. Amino acid sequence: CASSFQLGGGNEQFF.

This chain links TRBV7-2 with TRBJ1-5; perhaps TRBD1 as D (5 bases). CDR1 is SGHTA and CDR2 is FQGNSA in the germline V gene. The CDR3 is 14 residues long. Trimming pared 5 bases from V and 7 bases from J, leaving 15 bases between. The CDR3 nucleotides are TGTGCCAGCAGCGTCCGTGGGGGAGGCCAGCCCCAGCATTTT. Translating gives CASSVRGGGQPQHF.

V and J are TRBV25-1 and TRBJ2-1, with D possibly being TRBD1 (5 bases). The V end lost 11 bases, the J end lost 8 bases, and 7 bases lay between the germline ends. The CDR3 sequence is 9 residues long. Germline V CDR1 and CDR2: MGHDK, SYGVNS. The CDR3 loop is CAVGHEQFF. CDR3 DNA: TGTGCCGTGGGGCATGAGCAGTTCTTC.

The V call is TRBV7-9, the J call TRBJ2-5; D perhaps matches TRBD1 (6 bases). Germline V gives CDR1 SEHNR, CDR2 FQNEAQ (reference sequence). Trimming pared 5 bases from V and 1 base from J, leaving 17 bases between. The CDR3 totals 16 residues. CDR3 sequence: CASSHTGWGFQETQYF. The CDR3 nucleotides are TGTGCCAGCAGCCACACAGGGTGGGGATTCCAAGAGACCCAGTACTTC.

This rearrangement joins TRBV19 to TRBJ2-3; maybe TRBD2 (6 bases). Trimming removed 8 bases at V and 1 base at J, with 13 bases between. This CDR3 spans 14 amino acids. CDR1 and CDR2 (germline): LNHDA, SQIVND (reference sequence). The CDR3 nucleotides read TGTGCCAGTGGGGACTTGCGGGGCACAGATACGCAGTATTTT. It codes for CASGDLRGTDTQYF.

The gene calls are TRBV30 and TRBJ2-3; 9 bases match TRBD1. The CDR3 consists of 15 residues. J lost 3 bases, V lost 2 bases, and 6 bases had no gene match. The germline gives CDR1 GTSNPN, CDR2 SVGIG (reference sequence). CDR3 in amino acids: CAWSYGGQGTDTQYF. In DNA form, the CDR3 reads TGTGCCTGGAGTTATGGAGGACAGGGGACAGATACGCAGTATTTT.